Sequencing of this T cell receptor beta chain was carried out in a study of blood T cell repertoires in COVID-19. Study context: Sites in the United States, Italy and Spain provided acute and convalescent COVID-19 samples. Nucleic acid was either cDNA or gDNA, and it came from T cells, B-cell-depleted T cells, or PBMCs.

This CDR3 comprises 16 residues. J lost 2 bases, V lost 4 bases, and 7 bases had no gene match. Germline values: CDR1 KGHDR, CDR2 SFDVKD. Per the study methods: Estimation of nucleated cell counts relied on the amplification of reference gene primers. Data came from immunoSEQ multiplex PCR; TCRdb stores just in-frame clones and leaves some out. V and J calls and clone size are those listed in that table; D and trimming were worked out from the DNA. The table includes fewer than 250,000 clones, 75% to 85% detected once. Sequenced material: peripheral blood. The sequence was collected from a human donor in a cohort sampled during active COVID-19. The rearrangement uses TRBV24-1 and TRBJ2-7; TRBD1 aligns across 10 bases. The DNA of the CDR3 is TGTGCCACCAGTGACTCGGGACAGGGGACCACCTACGAGCAGTACTTC. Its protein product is CATSDSGQGTTYEQYF.